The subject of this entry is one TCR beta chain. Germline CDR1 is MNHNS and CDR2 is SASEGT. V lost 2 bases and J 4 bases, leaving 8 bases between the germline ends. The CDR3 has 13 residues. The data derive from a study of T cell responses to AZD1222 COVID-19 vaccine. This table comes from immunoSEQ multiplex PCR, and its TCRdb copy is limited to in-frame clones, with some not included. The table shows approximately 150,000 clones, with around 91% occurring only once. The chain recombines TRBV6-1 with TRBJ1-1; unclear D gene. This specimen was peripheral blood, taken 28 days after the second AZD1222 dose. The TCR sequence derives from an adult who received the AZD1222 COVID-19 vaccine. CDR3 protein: CASSERWGTEAFF. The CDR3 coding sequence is TGTGCCAGCAGTGAAAGGTGGGGCACTGAAGCTTTCTTT.